Given below is one T cell receptor beta chain in context. Its specificity is unknown. The sample is drawn from a study of monozygotic twins with cystic fibrosis. Turning to the study itself: With about 15 PCR cycles, barcoded libraries came from approximately 2.7 micrograms of fragmented DNA.

Generated by immunoSEQ multiplex PCR, the TCRdb table keeps only in-frame clones and is missing some. This table has roughly 13,000 clones, 85% to 90% appearing once. Broader study findings: Median Simpson clonality of 0.0095 suggested naive T cells predominated. Unrelated CF individuals shared fewer identical clonotypes than monozygotic CF twins. Co-twins had the most similar V usage for 13 of 16 pairs, J for 8.

Sample: blood. The clonotype originates from a boy under 18 with cystic fibrosis.

For the CDR3, the DNA is TGTGCCAGCAGTTTTTCGTCTAGCGGGCGAGGCGAGCAGTACTTC. It encodes CASSFSSSGRGEQYF. The chain couples TRBV27 to TRBJ2-7, with 8 nucleotides matching TRBD2. The length of the CDR3 is 15 residues. V shed 3 bases and J 6 bases; nucleotides not matched to a gene: 10. In germline, CDR1 is MNHEY, CDR2 SMNVEV (reference sequence).